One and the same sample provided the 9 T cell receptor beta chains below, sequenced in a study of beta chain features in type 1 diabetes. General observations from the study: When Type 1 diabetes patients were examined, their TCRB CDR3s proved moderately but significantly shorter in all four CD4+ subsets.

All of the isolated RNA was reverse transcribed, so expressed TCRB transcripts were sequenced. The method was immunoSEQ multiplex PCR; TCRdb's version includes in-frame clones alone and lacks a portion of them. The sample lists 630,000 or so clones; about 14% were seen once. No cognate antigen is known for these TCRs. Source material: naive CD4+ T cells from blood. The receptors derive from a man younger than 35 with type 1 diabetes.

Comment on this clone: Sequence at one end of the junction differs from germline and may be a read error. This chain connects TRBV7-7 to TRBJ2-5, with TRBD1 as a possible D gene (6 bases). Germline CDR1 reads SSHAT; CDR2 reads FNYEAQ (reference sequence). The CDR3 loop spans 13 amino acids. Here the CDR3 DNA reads TGTGCTAGCAGCGTTACAGGGCTGGAGACCCAGTACTTC. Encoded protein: CASSVTGLETQYF.

The CDR3 region is CASRASGANVLTF. CDR3 nucleotides: TGTGCCAGCAGGGCCTCTGGGGCCAACGTCCTGACTTTC. The V gene is TRBV27, the J gene TRBJ2-6, with D unresolved. The CDR3 is 13 residues long. Between the trimmed V and J ends, which lost 6 bases and 0 bases, there was a span of 3 bases. CDR1 and CDR2 (germline): MNHEY, SMNVEV (reference sequence).

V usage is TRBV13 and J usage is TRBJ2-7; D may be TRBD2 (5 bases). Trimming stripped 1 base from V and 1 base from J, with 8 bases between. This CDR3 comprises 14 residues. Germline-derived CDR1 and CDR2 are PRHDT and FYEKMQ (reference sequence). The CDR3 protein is CASSLDGVSYEQYF. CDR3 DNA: TGTGCCAGCAGCTTAGACGGGGTTTCCTACGAGCAGTACTTC. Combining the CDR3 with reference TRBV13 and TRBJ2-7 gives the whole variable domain AAGVIQSPRHLIKEKRETATLKCYPIPRHDTVYWYQQGPGQDPQFLISFYEKMQSDKGSIPDRFSAQQFSDYHSELNMSSLELGDSALYFCASSLDGVSYEQYFGPGTRLTVT.

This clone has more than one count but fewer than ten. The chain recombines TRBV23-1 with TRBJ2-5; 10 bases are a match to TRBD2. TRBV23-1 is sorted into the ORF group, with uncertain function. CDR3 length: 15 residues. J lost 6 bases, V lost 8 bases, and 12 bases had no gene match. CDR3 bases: TGCGCCAGCCTCCCAGCGGGAGGGCCCTCAAAGACCCAGTACTTC. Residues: CASLPAGGPSKTQYF.

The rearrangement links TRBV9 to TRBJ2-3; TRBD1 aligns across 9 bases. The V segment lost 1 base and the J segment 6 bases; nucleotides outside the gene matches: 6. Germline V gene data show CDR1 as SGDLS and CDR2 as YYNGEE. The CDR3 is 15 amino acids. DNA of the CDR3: TGTGCCAGCAGCGTAAAGACAGGGGGTTGGGATACGCAGTATTTT. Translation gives CASSVKTGGWDTQYF.

CDR3 protein: CAWTPQLDQPQHF. The CDR3 region has the DNA TGTGCCTGGACACCACAGTTGGATCAGCCCCAGCATTTT. The rearrangement uses TRBV30 and TRBJ1-5; D call uncertain. CDR1 is GTSNPN and CDR2 is SVGIG in the germline V gene (reference sequence). This CDR3 is 13 amino acids long. Trimming cost V 4 bases and J 5 bases, with 12 bases left between them.

In DNA, the CDR3 is TGTGCCTGGGTGCTCACAGGGGTCACTGAGCAGTTCTTC. It codes for CAWVLTGVTEQFF. J is TRBJ2-1 and V is TRBV30, with TRBD1 identical over 7 bases. J gave up 9 bases and V 5 bases, and 10 bases lay outside the gene matches. CDR1 and CDR2 from the germline V gene are GTSNPN and SVGIG (reference sequence). This CDR3 has 13 amino acids.

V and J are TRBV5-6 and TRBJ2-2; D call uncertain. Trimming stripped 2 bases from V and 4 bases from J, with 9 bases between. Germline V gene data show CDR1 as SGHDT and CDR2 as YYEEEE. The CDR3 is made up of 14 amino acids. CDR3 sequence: CASSFRSPTGELFF. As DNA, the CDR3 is TGTGCCAGCAGCTTTCGGAGTCCCACCGGGGAGCTGTTTTTT.

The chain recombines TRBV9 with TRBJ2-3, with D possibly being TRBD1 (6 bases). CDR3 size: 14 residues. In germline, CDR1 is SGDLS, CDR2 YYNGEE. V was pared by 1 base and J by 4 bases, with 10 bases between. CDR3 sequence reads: CASSVLTGPDTQYF. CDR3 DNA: TGTGCCAGCAGCGTATTAACAGGGCCAGATACGCAGTATTTT.